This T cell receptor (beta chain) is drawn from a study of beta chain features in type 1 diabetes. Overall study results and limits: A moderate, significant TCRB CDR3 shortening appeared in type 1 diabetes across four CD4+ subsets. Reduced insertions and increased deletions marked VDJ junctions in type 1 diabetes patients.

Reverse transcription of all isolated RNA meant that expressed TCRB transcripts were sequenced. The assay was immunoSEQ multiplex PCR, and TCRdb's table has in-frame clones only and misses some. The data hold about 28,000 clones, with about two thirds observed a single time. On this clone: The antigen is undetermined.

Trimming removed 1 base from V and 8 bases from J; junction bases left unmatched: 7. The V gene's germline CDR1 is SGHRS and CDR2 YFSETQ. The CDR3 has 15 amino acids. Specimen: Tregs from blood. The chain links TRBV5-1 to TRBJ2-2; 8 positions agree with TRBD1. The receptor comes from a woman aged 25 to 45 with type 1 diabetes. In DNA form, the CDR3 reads TGCGCCAGCAGCTTGATAGCCAGGGGGCAAGGGGAGCTGTTTTTT. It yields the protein CASSLIARGQGELFF.